Listed below are T cell receptor beta chains from one sample, sequenced in a study of CD4 T cells in relation to SARS-CoV-2 and coronaviruses. No antigen has been assigned to these receptors. Profiling relied on immunoSEQ multiplex PCR, and the TCRdb table lists in-frame clones only, not all of them. This sample has under 25,000 clones, with more than 70% found just once. Material: CD4+ T cells from PBMCs, cultured in vitro. These receptors originate from a human donor in good health. Both conserved end residues are part of each CDR3. The D gene is left open where the match is weak. Only some rows state a clone size, as once, few, many or a class for expanded clones.

d_call,j_call,clone_size,v_call,cdr3_nt,cdr3_aa
TRBD2,TRBJ2-3,.,TRBV2,TGTGCCAGCCGAGCGGGAGTGGGCACAGATACGCAGTATTTT,CASRAGVGTDTQYF
.,TRBJ1-2,.,TRBV12-3/TRBV12-4,TGTGCCAGCATGCGGAACTATGGCTACACCTTC,CASMRNYGYTF
TRBD1,TRBJ1-2,.,TRBV6-5,TGTGCCAGCAGGGACGACAGGGGAGCCAATGGCTACACCTTC,CASRDDRGANGYTF
.,TRBJ2-6,.,TRBV9,TGTGCCAGCAGCCCCTTGGGAACAGGGCCCTCCGGGGCCAACGTCCTGACTTTC,CASSPLGTGPSGANVLTF
.,TRBJ2-3,.,TRBV6-5,TGTGCCAGCGGCGTAGATACGCAGTATTTT,CASGVDTQYF
.,TRBJ2-7,.,TRBV18,TGTGCCAGCTCACCGTGCCAGGACAGTTCATGCTACGAGCAGTACTTC,CASSPCQDSSCYEQYF
TRBD1,TRBJ1-5,.,TRBV24-1,TGTGCCACCAGCCAAAGGGGGCTTTCGAATCAGCCCCAGCATTTT,CATSQRGLSNQPQHF
.,TRBJ2-5,.,TRBV5-4,TGTGCCAGCAGCTTCGCGGCGGGGCCCGAGTACTTC,CASSFAAGPEYF
.,TRBJ2-5,.,TRBV5-6,TGTGCCAGCAGCTTAGGACAATGGGGGGTACTCCAAGAGACCCAGTACTTC,CASSLGQWGVLQETQYF
.,TRBJ2-5,.,TRBV5-6,TGTGCCAGCACCGTAGCCCAAGAGACCCAGTACTTC,CASTVAQETQYF
.,TRBJ2-5,.,TRBV6-1,TGTGCCAGCAGTGAATCTGGGCCCGCGGGCGGGACTCGGGAGACCCAGTACTTC,CASSESGPAGGTRETQYF
TRBD1,TRBJ1-5,few,TRBV3-1/TRBV3-2,TGTGCCAGCAGCCACATTCCGGGACAGGGGCAGCATTTT,CASSHIPGQGQHF
TRBD2,TRBJ2-3,.,TRBV11-2,TGTGCCAGCAGCTTTGGCCTAGCGGGAACCGCCACAGATACGCAGTATTTT,CASSFGLAGTATDTQYF
TRBD2,TRBJ2-3,.,TRBV7-7,TGTGCCAGCAGCGCCCAGCCAGCGGGGGACACAGATACGCAGTATTTT,CASSAQPAGDTDTQYF
.,TRBJ1-2,.,TRBV28,TGTGCCAGCAGTGAAATGGGCAGTGCTAACTATGGCTACACCTTC,CASSEMGSANYGYTF
.,TRBJ2-3,.,TRBV10-1,TGCGCCAGCAGTGATGGCAGTCCAGATACGCAGTATTTT,CASSDGSPDTQYF
TRBD1,TRBJ1-5,.,TRBV10-2,TGCGCCAGCAGTGATGACAGGGCGAGCAATCAGCCCCAGCATTTT,CASSDDRASNQPQHF
TRBD2,TRBJ2-5,.,TRBV20-1,TGCAGTGCTAGTCTATCTAGCGGGAGTTCGGAGACCCAGTACTTC,CSASLSSGSSETQYF
.,TRBJ1-2,.,TRBV28,TGTGCCAGCAGTTTAATCCATTCCTATGGCTACACCTTC,CASSLIHSYGYTF
.,TRBJ2-5,.,TRBV19,TGTGCCAGTACTAACCCGGTGGGAGGGACCCAGTACTTC,CASTNPVGGTQYF
.,TRBJ1-5,.,TRBV18,TGTGCCAGCTCACCGCTGTCAGGGGTGAGTCAGCCCCAGCATTTT,CASSPLSGVSQPQHF
TRBD1,TRBJ2-7,.,TRBV7-8,TGTGCCAGCAGCTTACCTCCCAGGGGGCATCCCCACGAGCAGTACTTC,CASSLPPRGHPHEQYF
TRBD2,TRBJ2-1,.,TRBV6-1,TGTGCCAGCAGTGAAAGGACTAGCGGGAAAATCTACAATGAGCAGTTCTTC,CASSERTSGKIYNEQFF
TRBD2,TRBJ2-1,.,TRBV25-1,TGTGCCAGCAGTGAATCTGGGGCTAGCGGGACAAATGAGCAGTTCTTC,CASSESGASGTNEQFF
.,TRBJ2-2,.,TRBV6-5,TGTGCCAGCAGTTACTCAGGGCCCGGGGAGCTGTTTTTT,CASSYSGPGELFF
TRBD2,TRBJ2-7,.,TRBV7-2,TGTGCCAGCAGCTTAGCGAGCGGGAGGGCCGGATTAGCCTACGAGCAGTACTTC,CASSLASGRAGLAYEQYF
.,TRBJ1-3,.,TRBV5-1,TGCGCCAGCAGCTTGGCGACAGCAAGCTCTGGAAACACCATATATTTT,CASSLATASSGNTIYF
.,TRBJ1-4,.,TRBV5-1,TGCGCCAGCAGCTTGAAGGGATCCTCTGAAAAACTGTTTTTT,CASSLKGSSEKLFF
TRBD1,TRBJ1-6,.,TRBV10-2,TGCGCCAGCAGTGAGCGGACAGGCATTAATTCACCCCTCCACTTT,CASSERTGINSPLHF
.,TRBJ1-1,.,TRBV5-4,TGTGCCAGCAGCCCTCGGACACCCAACACTGAAGCTTTCTTT,CASSPRTPNTEAFF
.,TRBJ2-7,.,TRBV7-9,TGTGCCAGCAGCCCCGCAGGAGGGAACGAGCAGTACTTC,CASSPAGGNEQYF
.,TRBJ2-1,few,TRBV27,TGTGCCAGCAGTAACATAGAGTCCGAATACAATGAGCAGTTCTTC,CASSNIESEYNEQFF
TRBD2,TRBJ2-1,few,TRBV5-1,TGCGCCAGCAGCCCGGGACTAGCGGGTAGCAATGAGCAGTTCTTC,CASSPGLAGSNEQFF
.,TRBJ1-5,.,TRBV7-2,TGTGCCAGCAGCTTAGGCTTAAATCAGCCCCAGCATTTT,CASSLGLNQPQHF
.,TRBJ2-1,.,TRBV21-1,TGTGCCAGCAGCACTCGCCCTAACGCGGGATGGGATGAGCAGTTCTTC,CASSTRPNAGWDEQFF
.,TRBJ2-7,few,TRBV7-9,TGTGCCAGCAGCACACTCGAGGATGAGCAGTACTTC,CASSTLEDEQYF
TRBD2,TRBJ2-2,.,TRBV6-1,TGTGCCAGCAGTGAAAATATAGCGGGAGGGACAGACACCGGGGAGCTGTTTTTT,CASSENIAGGTDTGELFF
TRBD2,TRBJ2-3,.,TRBV7-3,TGTGCCAGCAGCTTCGGACTAGTAACAGATACGCAGTATTTT,CASSFGLVTDTQYF
.,TRBJ2-4,.,TRBV30,TGTGCCTGGAGTCGTGGGGTTGGGTTTCAAAACATTCAGTACTTC,CAWSRGVGFQNIQYF
TRBD2,TRBJ2-1,.,TRBV24-1,TGTGCCACCAGTGACCCATCTAGCGGGAGGCCCTACAATGAGCAGTTCTTC,CATSDPSSGRPYNEQFF
.,TRBJ1-2,.,TRBV7-9,TGTGCCAGCAGCCGAACGTCGGGTGGCTATGGCTACACCTTC,CASSRTSGGYGYTF
.,TRBJ1-2,.,TRBV10-3,TGTGCCATCAGTAATAGCACGGGCTACTATGGCTACACCTTC,CAISNSTGYYGYTF
.,TRBJ2-1,.,TRBV5-1,TGCGCCAGCAGCTTGGACAAGGAGCAGTTCTTC,CASSLDKEQFF
TRBD2,TRBJ2-1,.,TRBV6-5,TGTGCCAGCAGGGGACTAGCAGAGTACAATGAGCAGTTCTTC,CASRGLAEYNEQFF
.,TRBJ2-7,.,TRBV11-2,TGTGCCAGCAGCTTCTCCGGACAGTCGGGTGAGCAGTACTTC,CASSFSGQSGEQYF
.,TRBJ1-2,.,TRBV7-9,TGTGCCAGCAGCTTGGGCAGAACTAACTATGGCTACACCTTC,CASSLGRTNYGYTF
.,TRBJ2-1,once,TRBV7-3,TGTGCCAGCAGCGCAGGGACCAATTCGGCTGAGCAGTTCTTC,CASSAGTNSAEQFF
.,TRBJ2-2,.,TRBV6-5,TGTGCCAGCAGTTACTTTGCGATCCCCGGGGAGCTGTTTTTT,CASSYFAIPGELFF
.,TRBJ2-7,.,TRBV9,TGTGCCAGCAGCCCTAGACTGGACTCCTACGAGCAGTACTTC,CASSPRLDSYEQYF
.,TRBJ2-7,.,TRBV30,TGTGCCTTAGCAGGGCCCCTCTGGGAGCAGTACTTC,CALAGPLWEQYF
.,TRBJ2-1,.,TRBV5-1,TGCGCCAGCAGCGGAGGGACTGAGTTCGATGAGCAGTTCTTC,CASSGGTEFDEQFF
TRBD1,TRBJ2-7,.,TRBV28,TGTGCCAGCAGCCAGACAGGGGTCGAGCAGTACTTC,CASSQTGVEQYF